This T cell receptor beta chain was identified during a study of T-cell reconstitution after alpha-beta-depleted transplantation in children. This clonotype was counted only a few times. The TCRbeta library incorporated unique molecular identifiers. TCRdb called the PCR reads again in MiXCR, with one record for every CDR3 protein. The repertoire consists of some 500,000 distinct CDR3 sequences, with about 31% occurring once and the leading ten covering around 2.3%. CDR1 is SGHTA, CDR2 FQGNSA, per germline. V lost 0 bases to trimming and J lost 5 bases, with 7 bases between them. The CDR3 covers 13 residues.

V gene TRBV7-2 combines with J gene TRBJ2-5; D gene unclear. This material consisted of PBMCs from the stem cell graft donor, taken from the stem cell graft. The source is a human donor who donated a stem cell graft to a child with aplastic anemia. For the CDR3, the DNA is TGTGCCAGCAGCTTAGCGTTCGGGGAGACCCAGTACTTC. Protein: CASSLAFGETQYF. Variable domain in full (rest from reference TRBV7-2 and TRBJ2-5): GAGVSQSPSNKVTEKGKDVELRCDPISGHTALYWYRQSLGQGLEFLIYFQGNSAPDKSGLPSDRFSAERTGGSVSTLTIQRTQQEDSAVYLCASSLAFGETQYFGPGTRLLVL.